This T cell receptor beta chain came from a study of T cells in Graves' hyperthyroidism and ophthalmopathy. Whole-study findings and limits: Blood also showed most of the thyroid clonotypes that were expanded above 0.001.

PBMCs stemmed from about 9.7 ml fresh peripheral blood. With 6 bases clipped from V and 5 bases from J, the junction kept 12 bases outside the gene matches. Per germline, CDR1 MNHEY and CDR2 SVGEGT. The CDR3 length is 15 residues. Amplified TCR beta CDR3 regions came from RNA transcripts. Carried out on the TCR CDR3, a first-round RT-PCR used the HTBI primer set. TCRdb ran MiXCR on the multiplex PCR reads and lists one entry per CDR3 protein. The sample shows hundreds of thousands of distinct CDR3 sequences, approximately 23% of them seen only once. This clonotype was counted between two and nine times. Its specificity is not known.

The sequencing input was blood. The sequence derives from a woman in her forties with Graves' ophthalmopathy. The chain employs TRBV6-2 or TRBV6-3 and TRBJ2-5; 7 bases are shared with TRBD1. The CDR3: CASSAMDRHSETQYF. CDR3 in DNA: TGTGCCAGCAGCGCGATGGACAGGCACTCGGAGACCCAGTACTTC.